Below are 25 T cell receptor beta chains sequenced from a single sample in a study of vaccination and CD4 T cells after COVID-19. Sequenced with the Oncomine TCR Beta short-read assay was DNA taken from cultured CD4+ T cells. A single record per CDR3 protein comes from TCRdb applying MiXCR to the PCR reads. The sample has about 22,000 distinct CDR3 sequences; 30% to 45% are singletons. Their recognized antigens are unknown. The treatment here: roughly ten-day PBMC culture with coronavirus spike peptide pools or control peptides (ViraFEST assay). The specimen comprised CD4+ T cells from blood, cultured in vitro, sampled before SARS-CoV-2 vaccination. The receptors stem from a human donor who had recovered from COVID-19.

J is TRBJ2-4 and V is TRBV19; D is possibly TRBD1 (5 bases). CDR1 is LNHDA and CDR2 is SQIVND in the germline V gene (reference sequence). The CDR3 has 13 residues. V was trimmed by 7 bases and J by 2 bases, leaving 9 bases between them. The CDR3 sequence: CASMQGTKNIQYF. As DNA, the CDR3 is TGTGCCAGTATGCAGGGAACCAAAAACATTCAGTACTTC.

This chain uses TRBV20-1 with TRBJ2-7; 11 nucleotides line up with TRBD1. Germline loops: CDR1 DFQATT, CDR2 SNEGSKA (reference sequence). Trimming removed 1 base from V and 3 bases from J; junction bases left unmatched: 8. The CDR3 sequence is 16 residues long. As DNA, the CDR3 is TGCAGTGCTAGAGCCGAAATCGGGACAGGGGGCTACGAGCAGTACTTC. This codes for CSARAEIGTGGYEQYF.

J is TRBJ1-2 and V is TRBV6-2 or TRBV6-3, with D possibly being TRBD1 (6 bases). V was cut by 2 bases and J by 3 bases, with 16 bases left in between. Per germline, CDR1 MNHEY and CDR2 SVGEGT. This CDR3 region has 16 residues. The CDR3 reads CASSYTRTASHYGYTF. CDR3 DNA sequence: TGTGCCAGCAGTTACACCCGGACAGCCTCACACTATGGCTACACCTTC.

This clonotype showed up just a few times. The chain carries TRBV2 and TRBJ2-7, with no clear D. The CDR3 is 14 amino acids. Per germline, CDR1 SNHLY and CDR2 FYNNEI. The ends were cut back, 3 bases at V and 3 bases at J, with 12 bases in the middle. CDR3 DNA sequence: TGTGCCAGCAGTGATTCGCTACAGAACTACGAGCAGTACTTC. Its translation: CASSDSLQNYEQYF.

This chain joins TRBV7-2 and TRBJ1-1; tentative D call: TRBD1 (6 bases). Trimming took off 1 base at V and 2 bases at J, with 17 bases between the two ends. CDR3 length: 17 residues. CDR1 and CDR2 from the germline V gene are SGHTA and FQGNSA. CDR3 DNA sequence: TGTGCCAGCAGCTTAGTTACTAGTGGGGGGGCTAACACTGAAGCTTTCTTT. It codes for CASSLVTSGGANTEAFF.

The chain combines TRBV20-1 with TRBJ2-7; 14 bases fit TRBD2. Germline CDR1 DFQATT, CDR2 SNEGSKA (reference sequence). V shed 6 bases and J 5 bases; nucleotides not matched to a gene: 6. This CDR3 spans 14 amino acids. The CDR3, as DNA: TGCAGTGCCTCTCAGACTAGCGGGAGGGACGAGCAGTACTTC. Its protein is CSASQTSGRDEQYF.

The CDR3 DNA reads as TGTGCCAGCAGTGAGGGACGGCCCTCCGGGGCCAACGTCCTGACTTTC. Its protein product is CASSEGRPSGANVLTF. The chain recombines TRBV6-2 or TRBV6-3 with TRBJ2-6, with D possibly called TRBD1 or TRBD2 (5 bases each). This CDR3 spans 16 amino acids. The germline CDR1 and CDR2 sequences are MNHEY and SVGEGT. Trimming pared 5 bases from V and 4 bases from J, leaving 15 bases between.

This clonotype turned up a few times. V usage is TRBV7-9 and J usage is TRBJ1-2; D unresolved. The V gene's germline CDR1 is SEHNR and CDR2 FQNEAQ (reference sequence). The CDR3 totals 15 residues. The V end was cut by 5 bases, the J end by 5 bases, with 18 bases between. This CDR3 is CASSQNKNHGYGYTF. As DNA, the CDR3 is TGTGCCAGCAGCCAAAATAAGAACCACGGGTATGGCTACACCTTC.

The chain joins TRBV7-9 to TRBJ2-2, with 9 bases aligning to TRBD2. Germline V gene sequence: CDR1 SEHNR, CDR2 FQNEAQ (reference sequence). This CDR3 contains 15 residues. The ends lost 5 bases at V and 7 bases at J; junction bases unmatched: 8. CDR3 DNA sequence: TGTGCCAGCAGCCACCTAGCGGGACCTAACGGGGAGCTGTTTTTT. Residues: CASSHLAGPNGELFF. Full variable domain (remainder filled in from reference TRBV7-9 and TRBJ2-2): DTGVSQNPRHKITKRGQNVTFRCDPISEHNRLYWYRQTLGQGPEFLTYFQNEAQLEKSRLLSDRFSAERPKGSFSTLEIQRTEQGDSAMYLCASSHLAGPNGELFFGEGSRLTVL.

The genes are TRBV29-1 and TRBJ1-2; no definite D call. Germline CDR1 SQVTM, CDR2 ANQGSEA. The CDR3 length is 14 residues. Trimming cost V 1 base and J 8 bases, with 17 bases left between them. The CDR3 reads CSVEVRQTPNGYTF. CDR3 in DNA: TGCAGCGTTGAAGTGAGGCAGACCCCCAACGGCTACACCTTC.

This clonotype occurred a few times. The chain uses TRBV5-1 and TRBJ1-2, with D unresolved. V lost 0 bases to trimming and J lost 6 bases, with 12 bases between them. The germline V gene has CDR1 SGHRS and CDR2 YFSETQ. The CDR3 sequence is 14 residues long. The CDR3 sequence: CASSLALQEDGYTF. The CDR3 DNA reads TGCGCCAGCAGCTTGGCCTTGCAGGAGGATGGCTACACCTTC.

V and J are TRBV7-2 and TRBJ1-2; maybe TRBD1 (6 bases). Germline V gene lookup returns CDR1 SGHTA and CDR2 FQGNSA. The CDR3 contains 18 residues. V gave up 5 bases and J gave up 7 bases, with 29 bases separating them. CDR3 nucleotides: TGTGCCAGCAGCCGATCAGCCTCCTGGGGGGCCCAGCTCGGTGGCTACACCTTC. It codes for CASSRSASWGAQLGGYTF.

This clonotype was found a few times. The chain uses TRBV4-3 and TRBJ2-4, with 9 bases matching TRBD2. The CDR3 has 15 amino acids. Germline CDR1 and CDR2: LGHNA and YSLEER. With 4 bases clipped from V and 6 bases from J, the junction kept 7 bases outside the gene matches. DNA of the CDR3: TGCGCCAGCAGCCCCCCAGCGGGAGGTTCAAACATTCAGTACTTC. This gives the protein CASSPPAGGSNIQYF.

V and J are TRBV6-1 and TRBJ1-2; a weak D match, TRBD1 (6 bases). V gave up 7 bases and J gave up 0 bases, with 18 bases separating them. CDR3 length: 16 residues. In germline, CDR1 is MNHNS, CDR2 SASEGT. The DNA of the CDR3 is TGTGCCAGCACCACATCCAGACAGGAAGCTAACTATGGCTACACCTTC. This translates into CASTTSRQEANYGYTF.

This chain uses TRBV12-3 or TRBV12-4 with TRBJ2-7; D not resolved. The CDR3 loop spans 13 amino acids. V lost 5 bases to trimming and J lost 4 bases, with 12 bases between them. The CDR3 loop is CASSPLPRYEQYF. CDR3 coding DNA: TGTGCCAGCAGTCCCCTCCCCCGTTACGAGCAGTACTTC.

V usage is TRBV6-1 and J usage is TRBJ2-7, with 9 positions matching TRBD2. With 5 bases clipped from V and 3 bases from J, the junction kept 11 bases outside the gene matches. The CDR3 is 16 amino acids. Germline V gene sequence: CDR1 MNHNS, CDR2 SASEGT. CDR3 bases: TGTGCCAGCAGTCTCGTAGCGGGAGAGGGTGTCTACGAGCAGTACTTC. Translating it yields CASSLVAGEGVYEQYF.

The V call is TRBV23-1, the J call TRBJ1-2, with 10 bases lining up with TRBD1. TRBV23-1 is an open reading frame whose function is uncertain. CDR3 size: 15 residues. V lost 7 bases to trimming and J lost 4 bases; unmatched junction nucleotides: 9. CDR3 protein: CASNHPGQGIYGYTF. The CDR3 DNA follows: TGCGCCAGCAACCACCCGGGACAGGGGATCTATGGCTACACCTTC.

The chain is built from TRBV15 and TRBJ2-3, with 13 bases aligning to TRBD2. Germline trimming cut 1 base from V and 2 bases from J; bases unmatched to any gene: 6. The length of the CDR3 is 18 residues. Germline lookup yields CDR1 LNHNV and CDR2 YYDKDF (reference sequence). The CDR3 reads CATSRAKTSGGVTDTQYF. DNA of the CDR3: TGTGCCACCAGCAGAGCGAAAACTAGCGGGGGGGTCACAGATACGCAGTATTTT.

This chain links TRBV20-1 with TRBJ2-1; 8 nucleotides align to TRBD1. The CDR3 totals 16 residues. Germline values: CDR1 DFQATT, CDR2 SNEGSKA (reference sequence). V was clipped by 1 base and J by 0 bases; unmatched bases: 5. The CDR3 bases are TGCAGTGCTAGAGGACAGGGGATGGGCTCCTACAATGAGCAGTTCTTC. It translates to CSARGQGMGSYNEQFF.

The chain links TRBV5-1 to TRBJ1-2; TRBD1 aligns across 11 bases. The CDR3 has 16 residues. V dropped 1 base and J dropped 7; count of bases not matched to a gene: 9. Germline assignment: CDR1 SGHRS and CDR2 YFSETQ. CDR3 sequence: CASSLRTGGRESGYTF. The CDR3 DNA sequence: TGCGCCAGCAGCTTGAGGACAGGGGGCAGGGAGAGTGGCTACACCTTC.

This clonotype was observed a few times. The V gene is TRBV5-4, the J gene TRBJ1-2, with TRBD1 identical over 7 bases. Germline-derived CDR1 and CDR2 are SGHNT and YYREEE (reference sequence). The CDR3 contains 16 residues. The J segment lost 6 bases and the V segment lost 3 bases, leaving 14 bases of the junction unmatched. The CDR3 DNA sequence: TGTGCCAGCAGCTCACGAAGGACGACAGGGAGCGATGGCTACACCTTC. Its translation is CASSSRRTTGSDGYTF.

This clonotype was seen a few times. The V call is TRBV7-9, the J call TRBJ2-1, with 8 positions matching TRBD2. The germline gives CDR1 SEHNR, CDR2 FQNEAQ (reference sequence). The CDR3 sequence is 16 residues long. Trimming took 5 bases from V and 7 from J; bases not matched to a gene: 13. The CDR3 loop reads CASSPHGREVGNEQFF. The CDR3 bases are TGTGCCAGCAGCCCCCACGGGCGGGAGGTGGGTAATGAGCAGTTCTTC. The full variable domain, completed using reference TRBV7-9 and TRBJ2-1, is DTGVSQNPRHKITKRGQNVTFRCDPISEHNRLYWYRQTLGQGPEFLTYFQNEAQLEKSRLLSDRFSAERPKGSFSTLEIQRTEQGDSAMYLCASSPHGREVGNEQFFGPGTRLTVL.

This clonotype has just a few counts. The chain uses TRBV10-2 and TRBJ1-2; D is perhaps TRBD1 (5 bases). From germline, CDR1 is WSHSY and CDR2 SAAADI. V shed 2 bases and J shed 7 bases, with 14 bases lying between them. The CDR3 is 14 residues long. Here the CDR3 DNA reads TGCGCCAGCAGTGAGGTCGGGGGGTACGGTGGCTACACCTTC. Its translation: CASSEVGGYGGYTF.

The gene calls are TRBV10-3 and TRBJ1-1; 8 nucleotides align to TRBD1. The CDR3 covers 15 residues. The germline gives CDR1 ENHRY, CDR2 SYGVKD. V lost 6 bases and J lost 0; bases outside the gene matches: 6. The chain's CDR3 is CAIRYLQGVNTEAFF. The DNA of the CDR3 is TGTGCCATCAGATATCTACAGGGGGTGAACACTGAAGCTTTCTTT.

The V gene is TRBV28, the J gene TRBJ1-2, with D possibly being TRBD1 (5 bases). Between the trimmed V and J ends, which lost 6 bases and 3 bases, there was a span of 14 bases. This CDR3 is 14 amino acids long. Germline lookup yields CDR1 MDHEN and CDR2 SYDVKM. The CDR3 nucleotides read TGTGCCAGCAGCTCCGGCGGGGGACACTATGGCTACACCTTC. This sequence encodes CASSSGGGHYGYTF.